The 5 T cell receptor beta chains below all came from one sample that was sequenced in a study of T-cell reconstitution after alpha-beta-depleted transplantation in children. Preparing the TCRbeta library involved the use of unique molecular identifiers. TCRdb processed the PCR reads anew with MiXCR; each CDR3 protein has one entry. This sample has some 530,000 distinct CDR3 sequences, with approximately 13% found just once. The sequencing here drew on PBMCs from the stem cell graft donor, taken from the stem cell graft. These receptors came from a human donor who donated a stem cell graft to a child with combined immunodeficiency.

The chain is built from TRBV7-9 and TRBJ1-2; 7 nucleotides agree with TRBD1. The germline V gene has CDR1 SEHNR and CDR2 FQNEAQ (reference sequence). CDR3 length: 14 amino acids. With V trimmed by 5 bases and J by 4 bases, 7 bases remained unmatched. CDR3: CASSDRRDSYGYTF. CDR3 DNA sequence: TGTGCCAGCAGCGATAGAAGGGACAGCTATGGCTACACCTTC.

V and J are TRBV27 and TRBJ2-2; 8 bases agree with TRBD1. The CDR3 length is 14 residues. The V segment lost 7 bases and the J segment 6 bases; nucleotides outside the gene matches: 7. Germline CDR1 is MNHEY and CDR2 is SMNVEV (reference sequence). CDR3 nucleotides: TGTGCCAGCACCCAGGGGGCCGGCCCCGGGGAGCTGTTTTTT. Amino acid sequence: CASTQGAGPGELFF.

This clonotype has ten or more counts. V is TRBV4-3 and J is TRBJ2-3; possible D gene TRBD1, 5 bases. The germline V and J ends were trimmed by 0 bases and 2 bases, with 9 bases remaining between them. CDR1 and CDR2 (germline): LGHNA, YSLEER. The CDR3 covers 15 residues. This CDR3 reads CASSQDGAFTDTQYF. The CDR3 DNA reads TGCGCCAGCAGCCAAGATGGGGCTTTCACAGATACGCAGTATTTT.

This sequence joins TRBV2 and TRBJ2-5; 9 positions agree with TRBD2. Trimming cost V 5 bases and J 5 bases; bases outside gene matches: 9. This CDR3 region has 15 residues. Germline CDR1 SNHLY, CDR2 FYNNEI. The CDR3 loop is CASSSSRAGGETQYF. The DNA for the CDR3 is TGTGCCAGCAGTTCCTCCCGGGCGGGAGGGGAGACCCAGTACTTC.

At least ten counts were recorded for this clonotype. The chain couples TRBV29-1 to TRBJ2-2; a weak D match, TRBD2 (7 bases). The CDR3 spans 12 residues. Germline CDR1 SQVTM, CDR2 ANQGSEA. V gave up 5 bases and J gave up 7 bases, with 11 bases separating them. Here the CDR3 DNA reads TGCAGCGTTAGGGGGGGTATCGGGGAGCTGTTTTTT. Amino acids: CSVRGGIGELFF.